A single sample is the source of the 19 T cell receptor beta chains below, sequenced in a study of cytomegalovirus exposure and HLA in healthy donors. Using immunoSEQ multiplex PCR, the repertoire was profiled, and TCRdb retains in-frame clones only, with some absent. This repertoire shows about 160,000 clones, around nine tenths found once; its top ten account for more than 3.5%. The material sequenced was PBMCs. These receptor sequences come from a young man in good health and CMV-seropositive.

The chain links TRBV5-5 to TRBJ2-1, with unresolved D. The CDR3 totals 15 residues. CDR1 is SGHKS and CDR2 is YYEKEE in the germline V gene (reference sequence). The V gene lost 3 bases and the J gene lost 2 bases, with 12 bases spanning the gap. The CDR3 here is CASSSATTAYNEQFF. The DNA for the CDR3 is TGTGCCAGCAGCTCTGCCACTACCGCCTACAATGAGCAGTTCTTC.

This clone was picked up a small number of times. The chain uses TRBV30 and TRBJ1-1; the D gene is possibly TRBD1 (5 bases). V shed 4 bases and J shed 6 bases, with 15 bases lying between them. The CDR3 is 13 residues long. Per germline, CDR1 GTSNPN and CDR2 SVGIG (reference sequence). The CDR3 DNA sequence: TGTGCCTGGAAATGGGCAGGGTGGTCTGAAGCTTTCTTT. This gives the protein CAWKWAGWSEAFF. Variable domain in full (rest from reference TRBV30 and TRBJ1-1): SQTIHQWPATLVQPVGSPLSLECTVEGTSNPNLYWYRQAAGRGLQLLFYSVGIGQISSEVPQNLSASRPQDRQFILSSKKLLLSDSGFYLCAWKWAGWSEAFFGQGTRLTVV.

The V gene is TRBV6-1, the J gene TRBJ2-4, with 9 bases aligning to TRBD1. The CDR3 runs to 15 residues. Germline trimming cut 7 bases from V and 1 base from J; bases unmatched to any gene: 5. Per the germline V gene, CDR1 is MNHNS and CDR2 is SASEGT. CDR3: CASTRDRAAKNIQYF. DNA for the CDR3: TGTGCCAGCACTAGGGACAGGGCTGCCAAAAACATTCAGTACTTC.

This chain connects TRBV6-6 to TRBJ2-5; 7 bases are shared with TRBD1. From germline, CDR1 is MNHNY and CDR2 SVGAGI (reference sequence). CDR3 size: 15 residues. Losses at the gene ends were 2 bases for V and 2 bases for J; bases not matched to a gene: 5. CDR3 in amino acids: CASSYPDRAQETQYF. CDR3 nucleotide sequence: TGTGCCAGCAGTTACCCCGACAGGGCTCAAGAGACCCAGTACTTC.

This chain links TRBV14 with TRBJ2-1, with TRBD2 matching over 9 bases. Looked up from germline, CDR1 is SGHDN and CDR2 is FVKESK. CDR3 length equals 16 residues. Germline trimming cut 0 bases from V and 8 bases from J; bases unmatched to any gene: 8. Here the CDR3 DNA reads TGTGCCAGCAGCCAAGATCGGCTAGCGGGATGGGATGAGCAGTTCTTC. Translation: CASSQDRLAGWDEQFF.

V gene TRBV5-6 combines with J gene TRBJ1-2; D might be TRBD1 (5 bases). V shed 0 bases and J shed 8 bases, with 14 bases lying between them. The germline V gene has CDR1 SGHDT and CDR2 YYEEEE. This CDR3 spans 14 amino acids. In nucleotides, the CDR3 is TGTGCCAGCAGCTTGGGGCTACAGGCATGGGGCTACACCTTC. Residues: CASSLGLQAWGYTF.

V gene TRBV6-6 combines with J gene TRBJ1-1; 8 positions match TRBD1. The germline V gene encodes CDR1 MNHNY and CDR2 SVGAGI (reference sequence). V was clipped by 6 bases and J by 5 bases; unmatched bases: 5. The CDR3 length is 13 residues. This CDR3 is CASSRHRGTEAFF. CDR3 nucleotide sequence: TGTGCCAGCAGCCGCCACAGGGGGACTGAAGCTTTCTTT.

The CDR3 sequence is CATSRLQGANYGYTF. CDR3 DNA: TGTGCCACCAGCAGGTTACAGGGTGCTAACTATGGCTACACCTTC. This chain joins TRBV15 and TRBJ1-2; the D gene is possibly TRBD1 (6 bases). V lost 3 bases to trimming and J lost 0 bases, with 11 bases between them. CDR1 LNHNV and CDR2 YYDKDF come from the germline V gene (reference sequence). This CDR3 spans 15 amino acids.

This sequence joins TRBV2 and TRBJ1-2, with TRBD1 identical over 7 bases. CDR1 and CDR2 from the germline V gene are SNHLY and FYNNEI. CDR3 size: 14 residues. V dropped 6 bases and J dropped 2; count of bases not matched to a gene: 6. The DNA of the CDR3 is TGTGCCAGCAGACCCACAGGGGTAAACTATGGCTACACCTTC. This gives the protein CASRPTGVNYGYTF.

CDR3 sequence (DNA): TGTGCCAGCAGTTTCACAGGGGGGTCCTACGAGCAGTACTTC. Its protein is CASSFTGGSYEQYF. The V gene is TRBV27, the J gene TRBJ2-7, with TRBD1 matching 8 bases. The trim removed 3 bases at V and 1 base at J, leaving 2 bases unmatched. The V gene's germline CDR1 is MNHEY and CDR2 SMNVEV (reference sequence). The CDR3 sequence is 14 residues long.

This chain links TRBV2 with TRBJ1-2, with D unclear. This CDR3 is 12 amino acids long. V was cut by 0 bases and J by 7 bases, with 6 bases left in between. Looked up from germline, CDR1 is SNHLY and CDR2 is FYNNEI. The chain's CDR3 is CASSEARAGYTF. In DNA form, the CDR3 reads TGTGCCAGCAGTGAAGCGCGAGCTGGCTACACCTTC. Combining the CDR3 with reference TRBV2 and TRBJ1-2 gives the whole variable domain EPEVTQTPSHQVTQMGQEVILRCVPISNHLYFYWYRQILGQKVEFLVSFYNNEISEKSEIFDDQFSVERPDGSNFTLKIRSTKLEDSAMYFCASSEARAGYTFGSGTRLTVV.

The rearrangement joins TRBV19 to TRBJ1-2, with 7 positions matching TRBD1. The junction had 8 bases not matched to a gene; V was cut back by 7 bases and J by 0 bases. From germline, CDR1 is LNHDA and CDR2 SQIVND (reference sequence). The CDR3 spans 15 residues. The CDR3 nucleotides are TGTGCCAGTAACCCGGGGGACAGTCCTAACTATGGCTACACCTTC. It yields the protein CASNPGDSPNYGYTF.

V gene TRBV28 combines with J gene TRBJ1-2; D remains ambiguous. The V end was cut by 2 bases, the J end by 2 bases, with 9 bases between. From germline, CDR1 is MDHEN and CDR2 SYDVKM. The CDR3 runs 14 residues. CDR3 loop: CASSLGGANYGYTF. As DNA, the CDR3 is TGTGCCAGCAGTTTAGGCGGAGCAAACTATGGCTACACCTTC.

V gene TRBV5-1 combines with J gene TRBJ1-1, with TRBD1 matching over 7 bases. This CDR3 spans 13 amino acids. CDR1 is SGHRS, CDR2 YFSETQ, per germline. V lost 7 bases and J lost 1; bases outside the gene matches: 4. The CDR3 here is CASQYRGNTEAFF. The CDR3 DNA sequence: TGCGCCAGCCAATACAGGGGGAACACTGAAGCTTTCTTT.

The V call is TRBV6-1, the J call TRBJ2-7, with 11 nucleotides matching TRBD2. Per the germline V gene, CDR1 is MNHNS and CDR2 is SASEGT. The CDR3 spans 13 residues. The V and J ends lost 8 bases and 3 bases, in that order; junction bases with no gene match: 3. The CDR3 region has the DNA TGTGCCAGCGGGGGGACTAGCGGCTACGAGCAGTACTTC. This encodes CASGGTSGYEQYF.

The V call is TRBV11-3, the J call TRBJ2-1; D is possibly TRBD2 (6 bases). CDR3 length equals 13 residues. Trimming stripped 0 bases from V and 6 bases from J, with 6 bases between. Germline V CDR1 and CDR2: SGHNT, YENEEA. This chain's CDR3 is CASSLDGGNEQFF. For the CDR3, the DNA is TGTGCCAGCAGCTTAGACGGGGGCAATGAGCAGTTCTTC.

CDR3 DNA sequence: TGTGCCAGCAGCTTACCGCTGGGACAGGGGGCCCCCACCGGGGAGCTGTTTTTT. It codes for CASSLPLGQGAPTGELFF. The gene calls are TRBV7-6 and TRBJ2-2; 12 bases fit TRBD1. V shed 2 bases, J shed 4 bases, and the junction held 8 bases outside the gene matches. The CDR3 runs to 18 residues. Germline loops: CDR1 SGHVS, CDR2 FNYEAQ. Full variable domain (rest looked up from reference TRBV7-6 and TRBJ2-2): GAGVSQSPRYKVTKRGQDVALRCDPISGHVSLYWYRQALGQGPEFLTYFNYEAQQDKSGLPNDRFSAERPEGSISTLTIQRTEQRDSAMYRCASSLPLGQGAPTGELFFGEGSRLTVL.

The gene calls are TRBV29-1 and TRBJ1-2, with D unresolved. The ends were cut back, 2 bases at V and 4 bases at J, with 14 bases in the middle. The CDR3 extends over 14 amino acids. Germline CDR1 reads SQVTM; CDR2 reads ANQGSEA. DNA of the CDR3: TGCAGCGTTGAACTCGAATCCGGAGCCTATGGCTACACCTTC. Protein sequence: CSVELESGAYGYTF.

CDR3 DNA sequence: TGCGCCAGCAGCCAAGATCCTGCCGGGCTAGCGGGCACTAAACTAGCCAAAAACATTCAGTACTTC. Residues: CASSQDPAGLAGTKLAKNIQYF. This rearrangement joins TRBV4-1 to TRBJ2-4, with 8 bases aligning to TRBD2. Germline lookup yields CDR1 MGHRA and CDR2 YSYEKL. This CDR3 has 22 residues. V gave up 0 bases and J gave up 0 bases; unmatched junction bases: 19.